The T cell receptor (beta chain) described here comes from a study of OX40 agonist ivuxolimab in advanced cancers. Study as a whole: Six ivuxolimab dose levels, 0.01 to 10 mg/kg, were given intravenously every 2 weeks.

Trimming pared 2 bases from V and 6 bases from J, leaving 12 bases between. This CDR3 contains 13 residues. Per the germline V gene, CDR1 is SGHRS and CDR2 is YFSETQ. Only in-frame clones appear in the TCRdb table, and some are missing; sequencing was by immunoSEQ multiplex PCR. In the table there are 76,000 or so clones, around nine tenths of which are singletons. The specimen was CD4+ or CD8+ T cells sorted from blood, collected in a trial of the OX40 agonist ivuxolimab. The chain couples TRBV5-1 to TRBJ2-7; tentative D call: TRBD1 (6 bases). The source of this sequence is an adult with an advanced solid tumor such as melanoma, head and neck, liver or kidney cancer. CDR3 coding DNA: TGCGCCAGCAGCTTCGACAGGAACCGCGAGCAGTACTTC. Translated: CASSFDRNREQYF.